Presented here are 17 T cell receptor beta chains from one specimen sequenced in a study of T cell responses to AZD1222 COVID-19 vaccine. Measured with immunoSEQ multiplex PCR; TCRdb has only the in-frame clones, and not every one. The sample includes some 120,000 clones, roughly 90% of them seen just once. Sequences were derived from peripheral blood, sampled on day 0 of AZD1222 vaccination. Every receptor here comes from an adult in good health.

This chain uses TRBV11-3 with TRBJ2-1, with a tentative D call TRBD2 (5 bases). CDR3 length: 20 amino acids. V was trimmed by 1 base and J by 15 bases, leaving 37 bases between them. Germline CDR1 reads SGHNT; CDR2 reads YENEEA. CDR3 loop: CASSLVLRAPSGELPEGRFF. CDR3 nucleotides: TGTGCCAGCAGCTTAGTCCTCCGGGCTCCCTCCGGGGAACTCCCCGAGGGCCGGTTCTTC.

The chain links TRBV7-9 to TRBJ2-1; D is possibly TRBD1 or TRBD2 (5 bases each). The germline V gene encodes CDR1 SEHNR and CDR2 FQNEAQ (reference sequence). This CDR3 region has 15 residues. V was clipped by 0 bases and J by 8 bases, with 14 bases between them. The CDR3 DNA follows: TGTGCCAGCAGCTTAGCTTTAGCCAGGGACCATGAGCAGTTCTTC. Its translation is CASSLALARDHEQFF.

The J gene is TRBJ1-4, the V gene TRBV5-8; D may be TRBD1 (5 bases). Germline V lookup: CDR1 SGHTS, CDR2 YDEGEE. There are 14 residues in the CDR3. V was clipped by 3 bases and J by 8 bases, with 14 bases between them. CDR3 DNA sequence: TGTGCCAGCAGCTGGGGGACGGTAGAAGAAAAACTGTTTTTT. Translated: CASSWGTVEEKLFF. Variable domain in full (rest from reference TRBV5-8 and TRBJ1-4): EAGVTQSPTHLIKTRGQQATLRCSPISGHTSVYWYQQALGLGLQFLLWYDEGEERNRGNFPPRFSGRQFPNYSSELNVNALELEDSALYLCASSWGTVEEKLFFGSGTQLSVL.

The V and J genes are TRBV5-4 and TRBJ2-7; D is undetermined. CDR3 length: 15 residues. CDR1 and CDR2 from the germline V gene are SGHNT and YYREEE (reference sequence). With 2 bases removed from V and 0 bases from J, the gap between germline ends came to 12 bases. The CDR3: CASSFVEKSSYEQYF. The CDR3 nucleotides read TGTGCCAGCAGCTTCGTTGAAAAGAGCTCCTACGAGCAGTACTTC.

The rearrangement links TRBV5-1 to TRBJ2-7; tentatively, D is TRBD1 (6 bases). V lost 2 bases and J lost 4, with 13 bases in between. The CDR3 spans 14 residues. Germline V gene sequence: CDR1 SGHRS, CDR2 YFSETQ. CDR3 bases: TGCGCCAGCAGCTTACAGGGTCCGGGTTACGAGCAGTACTTC. Translating it yields CASSLQGPGYEQYF.

This clone was seen more than once but under ten times. The chain carries TRBV13 and TRBJ2-7, with no clear D. Trimming cost V 4 bases and J 0 bases, with 13 bases left between them. CDR1 PRHDT and CDR2 FYEKMQ come from the germline V gene (reference sequence). The CDR3 covers 15 residues. CDR3 DNA: TGTGCCAGCAGCTCATACCTGACACCCTCCTACGAGCAGTACTTC. Its translation is CASSSYLTPSYEQYF.

The CDR3 sequence is CASALATNEKLFF. The CDR3 coding sequence is TGTGCCAGCGCCCTGGCAACTAATGAAAAACTGTTTTTT. The chain links TRBV6-5 to TRBJ1-4; D is uncertain. The CDR3 consists of 13 residues. CDR1 and CDR2 (germline): MNHEY, SVGAGI. V was shortened by 8 bases and J by 0 bases, with 7 bases between the two germline ends.

The chain is built from TRBV28 and TRBJ1-5; the D is unclear. CDR3 length: 16 residues. The germline gives CDR1 MDHEN, CDR2 SYDVKM. Deletions cut 3 bases from V and 6 bases from J, with 18 bases between. This CDR3 reads CASSFFGRAEGQPQHF. The CDR3 region has the DNA TGTGCCAGCAGTTTTTTCGGCCGGGCAGAAGGTCAGCCCCAGCATTTT.

The chain employs TRBV6-5 and TRBJ1-1; no clear D gene. This CDR3 is built from 14 residues. From germline, CDR1 is MNHEY and CDR2 SVGAGI. V lost 3 bases, J lost 4 bases, and 12 bases lay in between. The CDR3 loop reads CASSYTREGTEAFF. The CDR3 region has the DNA TGTGCCAGCAGTTATACGAGGGAGGGCACTGAAGCTTTCTTT.

The CDR3 loop is CASSQGWGTDTQYF. In nucleotides, the CDR3 is TGTGCCAGCAGTCAGGGGTGGGGCACAGATACGCAGTATTTT. The chain combines TRBV6-5 with TRBJ2-3, with a weak D call TRBD1 (6 bases). The germline CDR1 and CDR2 sequences are MNHEY and SVGAGI. V lost 5 bases to trimming and J lost 1 base, with 10 bases between them. This CDR3 has 14 residues.

The chain has TRBV5-6 and TRBJ2-7, with D possibly being TRBD2 (6 bases). The length of the CDR3 is 13 residues. V was pared by 0 bases and J by 7 bases, with 11 bases between. CDR1 and CDR2 (germline): SGHDT, YYEEEE. The CDR3 is CASSLGLEKEQYF. The CDR3, as DNA: TGTGCCAGCAGCTTGGGACTAGAAAAAGAGCAGTACTTC.

This rearrangement joins TRBV6-6 to TRBJ2-7, with 11 bases identical to TRBD2. The V segment lost 8 bases and the J segment 4 bases; nucleotides outside the gene matches: 4. The CDR3 contains 13 residues. Germline V gives CDR1 MNHNY, CDR2 SVGAGI (reference sequence). The CDR3 spells CASRLAGGYEQYF. CDR3 sequence (DNA): TGTGCCAGCCGGTTAGCGGGAGGGTACGAGCAGTACTTC.

The chain couples TRBV15 to TRBJ2-5, with 9 bases identical to TRBD2. Germline loops: CDR1 LNHNV, CDR2 YYDKDF (reference sequence). This CDR3 spans 15 amino acids. The J segment lost 5 bases and the V segment lost 3 bases, leaving 7 bases of the junction unmatched. The CDR3 DNA reads as TGTGCCACCAGCAGTAGCGGGAGACCTATTGAGACCCAGTACTTC. It codes for CATSSSGRPIETQYF.

This clone has just one count. One end of the junction fails to match germline, which may point to a read error. The chain recombines TRBV29-1 with TRBJ1-5; 10 bases agree with TRBD1. Germline values: CDR1 SQVTM, CDR2 ANQGSEA. This CDR3 is built from 13 residues. The chain's CDR3 is CSAMTGGNQPQHF. DNA for the CDR3: TGCAGCGCCATGACAGGGGGCAACCAGCCCCAGCATTTT.

This chain joins TRBV19 and TRBJ1-2; TRBD1 matches 7 bases. The germline V gene encodes CDR1 LNHDA and CDR2 SQIVND (reference sequence). The CDR3 is 13 amino acids. V lost 5 bases and J lost 5; bases outside the gene matches: 5. The CDR3 protein is CASSPGTAYGYTF. CDR3 DNA sequence: TGTGCCAGTAGTCCGGGGACAGCGTATGGCTACACCTTC.

The chain recombines TRBV5-8 with TRBJ1-5; D is unclear. The CDR3 length is 12 residues. The germline CDR1 and CDR2 sequences are SGHTS and YDEGEE. V dropped 4 bases and J dropped 3 bases, with 5 bases sitting between them. As DNA, the CDR3 is TGTGCCAGCAGCGTCTTCAATCAGCCCCAGCATTTT. Translated, it gives CASSVFNQPQHF. Drawing the rest from reference TRBV5-8 and TRBJ1-5, the complete variable domain is EAGVTQSPTHLIKTRGQQATLRCSPISGHTSVYWYQQALGLGLQFLLWYDEGEERNRGNFPPRFSGRQFPNYSSELNVNALELEDSALYLCASSVFNQPQHFGDGTRLSIL.

This clone was seen once. The chain couples TRBV10-1 to TRBJ1-6; D is possibly TRBD1 (5 bases). Germline V gene data show CDR1 as WNHNN and CDR2 as SYGVQD (reference sequence). The CDR3 totals 18 residues. V lost 6 bases, J lost 1 base, and 19 bases lay in between. This chain's CDR3 is CASRNSSGGASYNSPLHF. The CDR3 DNA follows: TGCGCCAGCAGGAATTCCAGTGGAGGGGCGTCCTATAATTCACCCCTCCACTTT.